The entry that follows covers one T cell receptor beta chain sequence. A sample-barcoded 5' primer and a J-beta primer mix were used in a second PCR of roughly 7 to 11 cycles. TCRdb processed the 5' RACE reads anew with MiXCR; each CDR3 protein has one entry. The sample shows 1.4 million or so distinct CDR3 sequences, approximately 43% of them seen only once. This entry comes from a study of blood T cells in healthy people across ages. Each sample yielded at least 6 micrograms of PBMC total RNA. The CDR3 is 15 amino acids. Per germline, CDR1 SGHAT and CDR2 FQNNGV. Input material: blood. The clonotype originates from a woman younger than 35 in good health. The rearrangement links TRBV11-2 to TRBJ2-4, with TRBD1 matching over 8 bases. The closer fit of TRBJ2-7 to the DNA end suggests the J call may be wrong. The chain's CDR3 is CASGHARKGQAEQYF. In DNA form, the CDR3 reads TGTGCCAGCGGCCACGCGAGAAAGGGACAGGCCGAGCAGTACTTC.